Below are 18 T cell receptor beta chains sequenced from a single sample in a study of blood T cell repertoires in COVID-19. TCRdb's copy holds only in-frame clones and misses some; the assay was immunoSEQ multiplex PCR. The sample lists roughly 200,000 clones, around 87% occurring once. Material for sequencing was PBMCs or T cells enriched from blood (not recorded which). These receptors came from a man under 40 in a cohort exposed to, infected with or recovered from COVID-19 (not recorded which).

The chain links TRBV7-9 to TRBJ1-4, with D unresolved. The CDR3 consists of 13 residues. The V gene lost 3 bases and the J gene lost 3 bases, with 5 bases spanning the gap. Germline V gene lookup returns CDR1 SEHNR and CDR2 FQNEAQ (reference sequence). This CDR3 is CASSLAANEKLFF. The CDR3 nucleotides are TGTGCCAGCAGCTTGGCGGCTAATGAAAAACTGTTTTTT.

This clone was counted once. DNA of the CDR3: TGTGCCAGCAGTTCGGAGGGCCCGGACAAAAACATTCAGTACTTC. Translating it yields CASSSEGPDKNIQYF. The chain links TRBV5-6 to TRBJ2-4; TRBD2 might be the D (6 bases). This CDR3 comprises 15 residues. CDR1 and CDR2 (germline): SGHDT, YYEEEE. V was shortened by 5 bases and J by 3 bases, with 15 bases between the two germline ends.

The chain links TRBV29-1 to TRBJ1-2, with D perhaps matching TRBD1 (6 bases). The germline V and J ends were trimmed by 1 base and 8 bases, with 17 bases remaining between them. Germline assignment: CDR1 SQVTM and CDR2 ANQGSEA. This CDR3 has 14 residues. The CDR3: CSVEAVRTGNGYTF. The CDR3 DNA sequence: TGCAGCGTTGAAGCGGTCAGAACAGGGAACGGCTACACCTTC.

This chain uses TRBV24-1 with TRBJ2-5; TRBD2 matches at 7 bases. The CDR3 covers 16 residues. Germline V gene data show CDR1 as KGHDR and CDR2 as SFDVKD. V shed 0 bases, J shed 5 bases, and the junction held 8 bases outside the gene matches. The CDR3: CATSDLNSAGGETQYF. CDR3 DNA sequence: TGTGCCACCAGTGATTTGAACAGCGCCGGGGGGGAGACCCAGTACTTC.

The V and J genes are TRBV5-1 and TRBJ2-3, with a tentative D call TRBD2 (5 bases). This CDR3 region has 14 residues. Trimming left V 3 bases short and J 5 bases short, with 13 bases between. Germline CDR1 is SGHRS and CDR2 is YFSETQ. The CDR3 DNA reads TGCGCCAGCAGCTCCGCGAGGGCCGAAGATACGCAGTATTTT. It is translated as CASSSARAEDTQYF.

The genes are TRBV6-5 and TRBJ2-1; 9 nucleotides line up with TRBD1. Germline loops: CDR1 MNHEY, CDR2 SVGAGI. The CDR3 contains 15 residues. V gave up 7 bases and J gave up 2 bases; unmatched junction bases: 6. This CDR3 is CASKRGQGAYNEQFF. In nucleotides, the CDR3 is TGTGCCAGCAAGAGGGGACAGGGCGCCTACAATGAGCAGTTCTTC.

The chain carries TRBV28 and TRBJ1-1; TRBD1 matches at 7 bases. V shed 4 bases, J shed 0 bases, and the junction held 8 bases outside the gene matches. The CDR3 is 16 residues long. Germline V gene lookup returns CDR1 MDHEN and CDR2 SYDVKM. The CDR3 here is CASSYQTGYMNTEAFF. The DNA for the CDR3 is TGTGCCAGCAGTTACCAGACAGGGTATATGAACACTGAAGCTTTCTTT.

V usage is TRBV5-6 and J usage is TRBJ1-3; 8 bases are shared with TRBD1. Per the germline V gene, CDR1 is SGHDT and CDR2 is YYEEEE. With 3 bases clipped from V and 1 base from J, the junction kept 9 bases outside the gene matches. CDR3 length: 17 residues. The CDR3 protein is CASSSVQGVFSGNTIYF. The CDR3 DNA reads as TGTGCCAGCAGCTCGGTACAGGGGGTTTTTTCTGGAAACACCATATATTTT.

In this sample, this clone turned up once. The J gene is TRBJ2-5, the V gene TRBV7-6; possible D gene TRBD2, 6 bases. V gave up 7 bases and J gave up 5 bases, with 14 bases separating them. CDR1 is SGHVS and CDR2 is FNYEAQ in the germline V gene. This CDR3 has 13 residues. CDR3 sequence reads: CASTRGVVETQYF. The CDR3 DNA is TGTGCCAGCACCCGCGGGGTGGTGGAGACCCAGTACTTC.

A single count supports this clone. The CDR3 region is CASSGSGTGQWGYTF. The CDR3 coding sequence is TGTGCCAGCAGTGGATCCGGGACAGGGCAGTGGGGCTACACCTTC. This chain uses TRBV2 with TRBJ1-2; 9 positions agree with TRBD1. V was clipped by 4 bases and J by 8 bases; unmatched bases: 11. In germline, CDR1 is SNHLY, CDR2 FYNNEI. The length of the CDR3 is 15 residues. Complete variable domain (other parts from reference TRBV2 and TRBJ1-2): EPEVTQTPSHQVTQMGQEVILRCVPISNHLYFYWYRQILGQKVEFLVSFYNNEISEKSEIFDDQFSVERPDGSNFTLKIRSTKLEDSAMYFCASSGSGTGQWGYTFGSGTRLTVV.

This clone turned up a few times. The chain uses TRBV28 and TRBJ2-3; TRBD1 aligns across 10 bases. The length of the CDR3 is 14 residues. V trimming: 7 bases; J trimming: 4 bases; junction bases outside the gene matches: 5. Germline lookup yields CDR1 MDHEN and CDR2 SYDVKM. The CDR3 bases are TGTGCCAGCACTACGACAGGGGGCCCAGATACGCAGTATTTT. Translated: CASTTTGGPDTQYF. Using reference TRBV28 and TRBJ2-3 for the parts outside the CDR3, the full variable domain is DVKVTQSSRYLVKRTGEKVFLECVQDMDHENMFWYRQDPGLGLRLIYFSYDVKMKEKGDIPEGYSVSREKKERFSLILESASTNQTSMYLCASTTTGGPDTQYFGPGTRLTVL.

As DNA, the CDR3 is TGTGCCAGCAGGGGACAAGTCGATGGCTACACCTTC. Its protein is CASRGQVDGYTF. This chain joins TRBV28 and TRBJ1-2; tentative D call: TRBD1 (6 bases). Germline V gene lookup returns CDR1 MDHEN and CDR2 SYDVKM. V lost 6 bases and J 6 bases, leaving 11 bases between the germline ends. This CDR3 region has 12 residues.

In the case of this clone: This same CDR3 is encoded by further DNA sequences in the sample. V and J are TRBV27 and TRBJ2-1; TRBD2 matches 11 bases. The trim removed 4 bases at V and 7 bases at J, leaving 9 bases unmatched. In germline, CDR1 is MNHEY, CDR2 SMNVEV (reference sequence). The CDR3 spans 16 residues. CDR3 in DNA: TGTGCCAGCAGTTGGCTGCTAGCGGGAGGTAGGAATGAGCAGTTCTTC. Translating gives CASSWLLAGGRNEQFF.

The chain recombines TRBV18 with TRBJ2-1, with 15 bases fitting TRBD2. Germline lookup yields CDR1 KGHSH and CDR2 LQKENI. The CDR3 extends over 16 amino acids. J lost 8 bases, V lost 1 base, and 3 bases had no gene match. CDR3 protein: CASSPQGLAGGDEQFF. The CDR3 bases are TGTGCCAGCTCACCACAAGGACTAGCGGGAGGGGATGAGCAGTTCTTC.

The CDR3 coding sequence is TGTGCCAGCAGTCCCGGCAGGGGGATCTCTGAAGCTTTCTTT. Its protein is CASSPGRGISEAFF. The gene calls are TRBV6-5 and TRBJ1-1, with 7 positions matching TRBD1. CDR1 is MNHEY, CDR2 SVGAGI, per germline. V lost 5 bases to trimming and J lost 6 bases; unmatched junction nucleotides: 9. CDR3 size: 14 residues.

V is TRBV12-3 or TRBV12-4 and J is TRBJ1-2, with D tentatively TRBD1 (5 bases). Trimming shortened V by 0 bases and J by 8 bases, and 10 bases separated the two germline ends. This CDR3 is 13 amino acids long. CDR3 region: CASSLAQGGGYTF. As DNA, the CDR3 is TGTGCCAGCAGTTTAGCCCAGGGTGGCGGCTACACCTTC.

The chain carries TRBV5-1 and TRBJ2-1; 14 bases are shared with TRBD2. The J segment lost 9 bases and the V segment lost 4 bases, leaving 9 bases of the junction unmatched. Germline V lookup: CDR1 SGHRS, CDR2 YFSETQ. This CDR3 has 16 residues. CDR3 DNA sequence: TGCGCCAGCAGCAACCCCGGGACTAGCGGGAGAGGTGAGCAGTTCTTC. Translation: CASSNPGTSGRGEQFF.

Details on this clone: In the same sample, other DNA sequences code for this CDR3. The V and J genes are TRBV28 and TRBJ2-7; 7 nucleotides agree with TRBD1. Looked up from germline, CDR1 is MDHEN and CDR2 is SYDVKM. Trimming at V came to 3 bases and at J to 0 bases, leaving 5 bases not matched to a gene. The CDR3 covers 15 residues. CDR3 nucleotide sequence: TGTGCCAGCAGTTTGGCGGCAGGGGGCTCCTACGAGCAGTACTTC. The encoded protein is CASSLAAGGSYEQYF.